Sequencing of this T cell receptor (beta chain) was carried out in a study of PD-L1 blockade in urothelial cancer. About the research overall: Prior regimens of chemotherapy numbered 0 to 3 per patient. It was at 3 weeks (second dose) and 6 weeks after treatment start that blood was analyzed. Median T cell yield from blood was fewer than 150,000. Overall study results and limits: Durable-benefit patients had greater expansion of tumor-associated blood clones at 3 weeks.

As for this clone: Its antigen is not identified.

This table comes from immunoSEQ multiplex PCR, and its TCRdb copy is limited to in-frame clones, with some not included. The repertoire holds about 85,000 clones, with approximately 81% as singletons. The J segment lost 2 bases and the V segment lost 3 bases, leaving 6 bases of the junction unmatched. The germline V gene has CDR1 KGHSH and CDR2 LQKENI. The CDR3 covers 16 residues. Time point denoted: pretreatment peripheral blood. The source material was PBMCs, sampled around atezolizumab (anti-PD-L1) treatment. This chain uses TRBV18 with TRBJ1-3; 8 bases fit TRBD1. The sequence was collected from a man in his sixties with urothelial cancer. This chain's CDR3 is CASSPEGQATGNTIYF. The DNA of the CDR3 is TGTGCCAGCTCACCCGAGGGACAGGCCACTGGAAACACCATATATTTT.